A selection of T cell receptor beta chains follows, all from one sample in a study of control samples from healthy donors and cancer patients. Clones were read by immunoSEQ multiplex PCR, and TCRdb kept only the in-frame ones, dropping some. The top ten clones hold 17% of a sample with 11,000 to 15,000 clones, roughly 80% of them seen once. What was sequenced was formalin-fixed, paraffin-embedded tissue. These receptor sequences come from a female donor with lung cancer. CDR3s include the opening cysteine and the closing phenylalanine or tryptophan. The D gene is left open where the match is weak. Only part of the rows carry a size: once, few, many, or a class if the clone is expanded.

D: TRBD1; V: TRBV5-1; size: medium-sized; J: TRBJ2-7; DNA: TGCGCCAGCAGCCAAACAGGACAGGGTAGGGACGAGCAGTACTTC; CDR3: CASSQTGQGRDEQYF
D: NA; V: TRBV10-3; size: NA; J: TRBJ1-6; DNA: TGTGCCATCAACGACGGGAGGGACTCACCCTTCCACTTT; CDR3: CAINDGRDSPFHF
D: NA; V: TRBV4-1; size: NA; J: TRBJ1-2; DNA: TGCGCCAGCAGTTTAAGGGGCGAACCCCGTTTCAATGGCTACACCTTC; CDR3: CASSLRGEPRFNGYTF
D: TRBD1; V: TRBV28; size: few; J: TRBJ1-1; DNA: TGTGCCAGCAGTATTCCCGACAGGGCCACTGAAGCTTTCTTT; CDR3: CASSIPDRATEAFF
D: NA; V: TRBV5-6; size: NA; J: TRBJ2-6; DNA: TGTGCCAGCAGCTTGGTGGGGGGCTCTGGGGCCAACGTCCTGACTTTC; CDR3: CASSLVGGSGANVLTF
D: NA; V: TRBV19; size: once; J: TRBJ2-5; DNA: TGTGCCAGTAGTATAGCCGGGGTTGGGACCCAGTACTTC; CDR3: CASSIAGVGTQYF
D: NA; V: TRBV19; size: NA; J: TRBJ1-5; DNA: TGTGCCAGTACCCCATCTTCAGGGTATAGCAATCAGCCCCAGCATTTT; CDR3: CASTPSSGYSNQPQHF
D: NA; V: TRBV3-1/TRBV3-2; size: NA; J: TRBJ2-3; DNA: TGTGCCAGCAGCCATAGGGGAAGCACAGATACGCAGTATTTT; CDR3: CASSHRGSTDTQYF
D: TRBD2; V: TRBV5-1; size: NA; J: TRBJ2-5; DNA: TGCGCCAGCAGCTTAAGAGCGGGGCAAGAGACCCAGTACTTC; CDR3: CASSLRAGQETQYF
D: TRBD1; V: TRBV3-1/TRBV3-2; size: once; J: TRBJ1-1; DNA: TGTGCCAGCACGCCGACCCAGAATCAGGGGGCGCGGGCTTTCTTT; CDR3: CASTPTQNQGARAFF
D: NA; V: TRBV4-3; size: NA; J: TRBJ2-3; DNA: TGCGCCAGCAGCCAAGATCGGGGACATACGCAGTATTTT; CDR3: CASSQDRGHTQYF
D: TRBD2; V: TRBV19; size: NA; J: TRBJ2-3; DNA: TGTGCCAGTAGTGCCCATAGCGGGACCACAGATACGCAGTATTTT; CDR3: CASSAHSGTTDTQYF
D: TRBD1; V: TRBV5-1; size: NA; J: TRBJ1-6; DNA: TGCGCCAGCAGCCCTACAGGGGAATATAATTCACCCCTCCACTTT; CDR3: CASSPTGEYNSPLHF
D: TRBD1; V: TRBV6-2/TRBV6-3; size: NA; J: TRBJ2-2; DNA: TGTGCCAGCAGTTACGTGGGCAGGGGGTTTTCCGGGGAGCTGTTTTTT; CDR3: CASSYVGRGFSGELFF
D: TRBD2; V: TRBV6-5; size: NA; J: TRBJ2-1; DNA: TGTGCCAGCAGTTACTTTGGGGCGGGGGTTAGGAATGAGCAGTTCTTC; CDR3: CASSYFGAGVRNEQFF
D: NA; V: TRBV15; size: NA; J: TRBJ1-5; DNA: TGTGCCACCAGCAGAGCCCCTAACCCAAATCAGCCCCAGCATTTT; CDR3: CATSRAPNPNQPQHF
D: NA; V: TRBV6-1; size: few; J: TRBJ2-5; DNA: TGTGCCAGCAGTGAAGTCGAGACCCAGTACTTC; CDR3: CASSEVETQYF
D: NA; V: TRBV7-2; size: NA; J: TRBJ1-1; DNA: TGTGCCAGCACCCCGGACATGGTGTACACTGAAGCTTTCTTT; CDR3: CASTPDMVYTEAFF
D: NA; V: TRBV6-5; size: NA; J: TRBJ1-3; DNA: TGTGCCAGCAGTTACGAGTCCGGGTCTGGAAACACCATATATTTT; CDR3: CASSYESGSGNTIYF
D: NA; V: TRBV27; size: NA; J: TRBJ1-6; DNA: TGTGCCACTAGACCCCCAAATTCACCCCTCCACTTT; CDR3: CATRPPNSPLHF
D: NA; V: TRBV7-2; size: NA; J: TRBJ1-2; DNA: TGTGCCAGCAGCTTACGAAACTATGGCTACACCTTC; CDR3: CASSLRNYGYTF
D: NA; V: TRBV4-1; size: NA; J: TRBJ2-3; DNA: TGCGCCAGCAGCCTCGCCCCCACCCCTTCCACAGATACGCAGTATTTT; CDR3: CASSLAPTPSTDTQYF
D: NA; V: TRBV19; size: once; J: TRBJ2-1; DNA: TGTGCCTCACGGGCACCCACTAATGAGCAGTTCTTC; CDR3: CASRAPTNEQFF
D: NA; V: TRBV7-2; size: NA; J: TRBJ1-4; DNA: TGTGCCAGCAGCCCCGGGGCTGGCGGTGAAAAACTGTTTTTT; CDR3: CASSPGAGGEKLFF
D: TRBD2; V: TRBV7-2; size: NA; J: TRBJ2-1; DNA: TGTGCCAGCAGCTTAGCGCAGGGACTAGCGGGGGAGCAGTTCTTC; CDR3: CASSLAQGLAGEQFF
D: NA; V: TRBV11-2; size: NA; J: TRBJ1-2; DNA: TGTGCCAGCAGCTTAGGGGAGGTGGCGCTGGGGTATGGCTACACCTTC; CDR3: CASSLGEVALGYGYTF
D: TRBD1; V: TRBV5-6; size: NA; J: TRBJ1-4; DNA: TGTGCCAGCAGCCTTCGAGGGGGACAGAAAACCGCCCGTACGGAAAAACTGTTTTTT; CDR3: CASSLRGGQKTARTEKLFF
D: NA; V: TRBV7-9; size: NA; J: TRBJ1-1; DNA: TGTGCCAGCAGCCCCGGTACTCGAGGCGCTTTCTTT; CDR3: CASSPGTRGAFF
D: TRBD2; V: TRBV9; size: NA; J: TRBJ2-5; DNA: TGTGCCAGCAGCGTAAATAGCGGGGGAGAAGAGACCCAGTACTTC; CDR3: CASSVNSGGEETQYF
D: TRBD1; V: TRBV15; size: NA; J: TRBJ1-1; DNA: TGTGCCACCAGCAGAGAGGACAGGGGGCCCACTGAAGCTTTCTTT; CDR3: CATSREDRGPTEAFF
D: NA; V: TRBV7-9; size: once; J: TRBJ1-2; DNA: TGTGCCAGCAGCTTAGAAGCTACGGGAGGCTACACCTTC; CDR3: CASSLEATGGYTF
D: NA; V: TRBV9; size: NA; J: TRBJ2-2; DNA: TGTGCCAGCAGCGTGACACATAACCAATACACCGGGGAGCTGTTTTTT; CDR3: CASSVTHNQYTGELFF
D: NA; V: TRBV6-2/TRBV6-3; size: NA; J: TRBJ2-3; DNA: TGTGCCAGCAGTCCCATGGATACGCAGTATTTT; CDR3: CASSPMDTQYF
D: TRBD2; V: TRBV6-1; size: once; J: TRBJ2-2; DNA: TGTGCCAGCAGTGAAGACGGGACAGGGGGTGGACTAGCGGGAGTCTTAGGGGAGCTGTTTTTT; CDR3: CASSEDGTGGGLAGVLGELFF
D: NA; V: TRBV4-3; size: medium-sized; J: TRBJ1-5; DNA: TGCGCCAGCAGCCAAGATACGGATCAGCCCCAGCATTTT; CDR3: CASSQDTDQPQHF
D: TRBD1; V: TRBV9; size: NA; J: TRBJ2-5; DNA: TGTGCCAGCACCCCGGGACAGAGACAAGAGACCCAGTACTTC; CDR3: CASTPGQRQETQYF
D: TRBD2; V: TRBV3-1/TRBV3-2; size: NA; J: TRBJ2-5; DNA: TGTGCCAGCAGCCAACCTAGCGGACAGACCCAGTACTTC; CDR3: CASSQPSGQTQYF
D: TRBD1; V: TRBV7-9; size: NA; J: TRBJ1-4; DNA: TGTGCCAGCAGCTTCCAGGGGGTCGCAAAACTGTTTTTT; CDR3: CASSFQGVAKLFF
D: NA; V: TRBV7-9; size: NA; J: TRBJ1-5; DNA: TGTGCCAGCAGTTCAGGCGGGGGGGCTCAGCCCCAGCATTTT; CDR3: CASSSGGGAQPQHF
D: NA; V: TRBV7-8; size: few; J: TRBJ2-7; DNA: TGTGCCAGCAGCTCACGGGCCTACGAGCAGTACTTC; CDR3: CASSSRAYEQYF
D: NA; V: TRBV7-9; size: NA; J: TRBJ2-1; DNA: TGTGCCAGCAGCTCCTGGGACACGCCTGGTTATGAGCAGTTCTTC; CDR3: CASSSWDTPGYEQFF
D: TRBD1; V: TRBV27; size: NA; J: TRBJ2-7; DNA: TGTGCCAGCAGTTTGGGGACAGGGTCATCCTACGAGCAGTACTTC; CDR3: CASSLGTGSSYEQYF
D: TRBD2; V: TRBV6-4; size: few; J: TRBJ2-3; DNA: TGTGCCAGCAGTGACAGCGGGGGAGCCGGGACAGATACGCAGTATTTT; CDR3: CASSDSGGAGTDTQYF
D: NA; V: TRBV28; size: few; J: TRBJ1-6; DNA: TGTGCCAGCAGTCGCCCCGGAGGGACTACACCCCTCCACTTT; CDR3: CASSRPGGTTPLHF
D: NA; V: TRBV2; size: NA; J: TRBJ1-3; DNA: TGTGCCAGCAGTGAACAGGGGAGGGGCGGAAACACCATATATTTT; CDR3: CASSEQGRGGNTIYF